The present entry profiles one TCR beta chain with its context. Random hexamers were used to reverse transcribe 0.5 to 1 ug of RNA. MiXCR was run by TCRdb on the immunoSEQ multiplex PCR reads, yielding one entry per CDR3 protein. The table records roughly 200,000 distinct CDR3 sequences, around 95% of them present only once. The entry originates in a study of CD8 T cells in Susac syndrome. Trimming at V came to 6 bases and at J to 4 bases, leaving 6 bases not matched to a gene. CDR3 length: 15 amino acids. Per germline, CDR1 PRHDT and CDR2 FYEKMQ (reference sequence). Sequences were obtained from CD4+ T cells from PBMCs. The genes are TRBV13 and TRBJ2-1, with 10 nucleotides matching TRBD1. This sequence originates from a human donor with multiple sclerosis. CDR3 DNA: TGTGCCAGCAGGCTTGGACAGGGGGGATACAATGAGCAGTTCTTC. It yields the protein CASRLGQGGYNEQFF. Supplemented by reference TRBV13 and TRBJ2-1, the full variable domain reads AAGVIQSPRHLIKEKRETATLKCYPIPRHDTVYWYQQGPGQDPQFLISFYEKMQSDKGSIPDRFSAQQFSDYHSELNMSSLELGDSALYFCASRLGQGGYNEQFFGPGTRLTVL.